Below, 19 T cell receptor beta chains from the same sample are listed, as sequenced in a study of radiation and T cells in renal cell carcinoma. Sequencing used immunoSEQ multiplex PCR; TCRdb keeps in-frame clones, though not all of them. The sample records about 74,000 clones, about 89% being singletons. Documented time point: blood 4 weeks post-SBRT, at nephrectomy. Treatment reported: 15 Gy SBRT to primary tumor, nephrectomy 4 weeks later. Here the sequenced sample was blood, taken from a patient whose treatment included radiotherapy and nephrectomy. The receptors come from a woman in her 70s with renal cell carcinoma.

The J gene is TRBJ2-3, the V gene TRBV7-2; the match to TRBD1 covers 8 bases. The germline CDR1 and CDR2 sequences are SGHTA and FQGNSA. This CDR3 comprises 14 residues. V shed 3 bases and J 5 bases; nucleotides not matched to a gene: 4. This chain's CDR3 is CASSFRQGIDTQYF. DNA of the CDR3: TGTGCCAGCAGCTTTAGACAGGGGATAGATACGCAGTATTTT.

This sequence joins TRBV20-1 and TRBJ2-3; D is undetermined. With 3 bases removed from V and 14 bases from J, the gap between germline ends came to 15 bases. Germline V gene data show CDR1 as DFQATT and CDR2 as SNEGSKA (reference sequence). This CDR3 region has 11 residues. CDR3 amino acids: CSARVGDGGYF. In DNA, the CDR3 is TGCAGTGCTAGGGTCGGCGACGGCGGGTATTTT.

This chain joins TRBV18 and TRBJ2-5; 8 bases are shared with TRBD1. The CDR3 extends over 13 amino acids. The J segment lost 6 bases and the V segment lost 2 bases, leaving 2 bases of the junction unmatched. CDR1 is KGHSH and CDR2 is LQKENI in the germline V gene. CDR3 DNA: TGTGCCAGCTCACCAGACAGGGGAAAGACCCAGTACTTC. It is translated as CASSPDRGKTQYF.

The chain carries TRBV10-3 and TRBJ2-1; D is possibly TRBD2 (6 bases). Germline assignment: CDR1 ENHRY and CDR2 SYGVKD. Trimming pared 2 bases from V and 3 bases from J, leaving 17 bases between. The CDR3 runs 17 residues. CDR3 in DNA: TGTGCCATCAGTGAGGGAGGGGACCTAAAACTCTACAATGAGCAGTTCTTC. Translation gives CAISEGGDLKLYNEQFF.

CDR3 region: CASSLTGENTIYF. CDR3 DNA sequence: TGTGCCAGCAGCTTGACAGGGGAAAACACCATATATTTT. J is TRBJ1-3 and V is TRBV11-2; TRBD1 aligns across 8 bases. CDR1 SGHAT and CDR2 FQNNGV come from the germline V gene. J lost 6 bases, V lost 3 bases, and 1 base had no gene match. CDR3 size: 13 residues.

The CDR3 here is CASSFGGGGFQETQYF. Written as DNA, the CDR3 is TGCGCCAGCAGCTTTGGCGGGGGGGGCTTTCAAGAGACCCAGTACTTC. The V gene is TRBV5-1, the J gene TRBJ2-5, with 9 bases that match TRBD2. The germline gives CDR1 SGHRS, CDR2 YFSETQ. The CDR3 totals 16 residues. The V gene end was trimmed by 2 bases and the J gene end by 2 bases; junction bases not matched to a gene: 7.

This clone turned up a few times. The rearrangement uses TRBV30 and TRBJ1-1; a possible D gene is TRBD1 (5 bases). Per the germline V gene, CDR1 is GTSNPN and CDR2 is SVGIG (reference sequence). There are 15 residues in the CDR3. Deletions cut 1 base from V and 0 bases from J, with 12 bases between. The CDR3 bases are TGTGCCTGGAGTGAGGGGCAGACAATGAACACTGAAGCTTTCTTT. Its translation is CAWSEGQTMNTEAFF. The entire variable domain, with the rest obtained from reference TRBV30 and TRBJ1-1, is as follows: SQTIHQWPATLVQPVGSPLSLECTVEGTSNPNLYWYRQAAGRGLQLLFYSVGIGQISSEVPQNLSASRPQDRQFILSSKKLLLSDSGFYLCAWSEGQTMNTEAFFGQGTRLTVV.

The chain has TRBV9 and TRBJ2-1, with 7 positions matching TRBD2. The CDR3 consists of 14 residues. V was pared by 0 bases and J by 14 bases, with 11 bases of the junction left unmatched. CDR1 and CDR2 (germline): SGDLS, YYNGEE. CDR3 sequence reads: CASSVADASRGEFF. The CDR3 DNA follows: TGTGCCAGCAGCGTAGCGGACGCCTCCCGGGGGGAGTTCTTC. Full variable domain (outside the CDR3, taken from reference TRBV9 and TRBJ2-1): DSGVTQTPKHLITATGQRVTLRCSPRSGDLSVYWYQQSLDQGLQFLIQYYNGEERAKGNILERFSAQQFPDLHSELNLSSLELGDSALYFCASSVADASRGEFFGPGTRLTVL.

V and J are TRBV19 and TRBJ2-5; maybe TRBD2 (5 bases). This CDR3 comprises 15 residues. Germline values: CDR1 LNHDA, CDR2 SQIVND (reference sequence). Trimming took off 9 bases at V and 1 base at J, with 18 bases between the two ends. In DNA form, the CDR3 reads TGTGCCAGAACACGGGGAAGGCAGACCCAAGAGACCCAGTACTTC. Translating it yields CARTRGRQTQETQYF.

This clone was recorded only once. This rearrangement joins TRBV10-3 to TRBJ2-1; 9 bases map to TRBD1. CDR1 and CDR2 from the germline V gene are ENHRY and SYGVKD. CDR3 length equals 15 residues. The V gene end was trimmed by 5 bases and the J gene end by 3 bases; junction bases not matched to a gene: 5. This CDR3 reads CAISTTGGIYNEQFF. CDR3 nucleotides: TGTGCCATCAGTACGACAGGGGGAATCTACAATGAGCAGTTCTTC.

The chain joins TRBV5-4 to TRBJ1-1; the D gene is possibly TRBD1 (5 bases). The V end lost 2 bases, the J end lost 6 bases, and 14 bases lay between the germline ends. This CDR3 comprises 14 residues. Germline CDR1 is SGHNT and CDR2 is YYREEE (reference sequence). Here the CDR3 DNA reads TGTGCCAGCAGCTTAGGTGGAGGGGCCGCTGAAGCTTTCTTT. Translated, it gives CASSLGGGAAEAFF.

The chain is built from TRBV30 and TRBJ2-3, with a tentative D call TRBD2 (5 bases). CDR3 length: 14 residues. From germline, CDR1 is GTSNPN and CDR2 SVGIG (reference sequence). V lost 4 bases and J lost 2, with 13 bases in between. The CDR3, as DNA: TGTGCCTGGACTAGAAGGACTTTCACAGATACGCAGTATTTT. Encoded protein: CAWTRRTFTDTQYF.

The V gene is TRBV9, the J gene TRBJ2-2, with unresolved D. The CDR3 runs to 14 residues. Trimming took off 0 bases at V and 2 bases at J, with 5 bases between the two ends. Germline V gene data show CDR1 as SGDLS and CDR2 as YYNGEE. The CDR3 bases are TGTGCCAGCAGCGTAGGGGTAAACACCGGGGAGCTGTTTTTT. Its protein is CASSVGVNTGELFF.

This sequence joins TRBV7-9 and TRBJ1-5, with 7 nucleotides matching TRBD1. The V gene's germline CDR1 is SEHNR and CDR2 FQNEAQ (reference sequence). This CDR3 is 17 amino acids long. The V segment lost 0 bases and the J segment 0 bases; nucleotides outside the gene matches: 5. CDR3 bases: TGTGCCAGCAGCTTAGCCGGGACAGCGAATAGCAATCAGCCCCAGCATTTT. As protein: CASSLAGTANSNQPQHF.

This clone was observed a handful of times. The CDR3 sequence: CSPPPTPEAFF. CDR3 DNA: TGCAGTCCTCCCCCGACACCTGAAGCTTTCTTT. This chain connects TRBV20-1 to TRBJ1-1, with unresolved D. V dropped 8 bases and J dropped 6 bases, with 13 bases sitting between them. The CDR3 runs to 11 residues. Germline V gives CDR1 DFQATT, CDR2 SNEGSKA (reference sequence).

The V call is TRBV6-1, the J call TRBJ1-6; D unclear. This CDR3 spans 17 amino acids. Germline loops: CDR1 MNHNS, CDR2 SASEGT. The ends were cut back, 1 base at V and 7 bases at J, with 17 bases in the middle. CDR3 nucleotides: TGTGCCAGCAGTGAAGATCTTAGGCAGATACCGAATTCACCCCTCCACTTT. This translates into CASSEDLRQIPNSPLHF.

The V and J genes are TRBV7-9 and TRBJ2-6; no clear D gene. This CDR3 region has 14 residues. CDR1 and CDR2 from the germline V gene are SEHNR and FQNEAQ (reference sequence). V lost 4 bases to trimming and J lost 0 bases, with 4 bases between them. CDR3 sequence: CASSYSSGANVLTF. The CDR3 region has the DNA TGTGCCAGCAGCTACAGCTCTGGGGCCAACGTCCTGACTTTC.

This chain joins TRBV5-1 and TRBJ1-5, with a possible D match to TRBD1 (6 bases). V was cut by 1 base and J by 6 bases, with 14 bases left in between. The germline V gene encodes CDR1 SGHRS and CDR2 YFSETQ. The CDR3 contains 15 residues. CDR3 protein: CASSLYGDKGQPQHF. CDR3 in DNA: TGCGCCAGCAGCTTGTATGGGGACAAGGGTCAGCCCCAGCATTTT.

Written as DNA, the CDR3 is TGCGCCAGCAGCCAAGATAGCGGGACCAAGCAGTTCTTC. Translated: CASSQDSGTKQFF. The J gene is TRBJ2-1, the V gene TRBV4-3; the match to TRBD2 covers 8 bases. CDR3 length equals 13 residues. Trimming at V came to 0 bases and at J to 11 bases, leaving 3 bases not matched to a gene. CDR1 and CDR2 (germline): LGHNA, YSLEER.